This is a list of T cell receptor beta chains from one sample in a study of T cells in Graves' hyperthyroidism and ophthalmopathy. TCRdb re-analysed the multiplex PCR reads in MiXCR, keeping a single row per CDR3 protein. The sample lists about 400,000 distinct CDR3 sequences, 13% to 15% occurring once. The sequencing input was blood. These receptors came from a woman aged 55 to 70 with Graves' ophthalmopathy. Both conserved end residues are part of each CDR3. Fields, in order: clone size, J gene, D gene, V gene, CDR3 protein, CDR3 DNA. D genes are given only for firm matches. Some rows have no size entry. The others give once, few or many, or a class for an expanded clone.

clone size: -; J gene: TRBJ2-1; D gene: TRBD2; V gene: TRBV12-3/TRBV12-4; CDR3 protein: CASSLVLTREGSNEQFF; CDR3 DNA: TGTGCCAGCAGTTTAGTGTTAACGCGGGAGGGAAGCAATGAGCAGTTCTTC
clone size: -; J gene: TRBJ1-2; D gene: -; V gene: TRBV19; CDR3 protein: CASSPRTAVYGYTF; CDR3 DNA: TGTGCCAGTAGTCCCCGGACAGCGGTCTATGGCTACACCTTC
clone size: -; J gene: TRBJ2-1; D gene: -; V gene: TRBV13; CDR3 protein: CASSWTGASGSQYNEQFF; CDR3 DNA: TGTGCCAGCAGCTGGACAGGGGCGAGCGGGAGTCAATACAATGAGCAGTTCTTC
clone size: many; J gene: TRBJ1-4; D gene: -; V gene: TRBV3-1; CDR3 protein: CASSQDPGTYEKLFF; CDR3 DNA: TGTGCCAGCAGCCAAGATCCCGGGACTTACGAAAAACTGTTTTTT
clone size: -; J gene: TRBJ2-1; D gene: -; V gene: TRBV12-3/TRBV12-4; CDR3 protein: CASSFPPLNEQFF; CDR3 DNA: TGTGCCAGCAGTTTTCCGCCTCTTAATGAGCAGTTCTTC
clone size: -; J gene: TRBJ2-2; D gene: -; V gene: TRBV2; CDR3 protein: CASSEFKRNTGELFF; CDR3 DNA: TGTGCCAGCAGTGAATTCAAGCGGAACACCGGGGAGCTGTTTTTT
clone size: many; J gene: TRBJ2-1; D gene: -; V gene: TRBV12-3/TRBV12-4; CDR3 protein: CASSLRSSYNEQFF; CDR3 DNA: TGTGCCAGCAGTTTAAGGAGCTCCTACAATGAGCAGTTCTTC
clone size: -; J gene: TRBJ2-3; D gene: TRBD2; V gene: TRBV29-1; CDR3 protein: CSVAQARGGATDTQYF; CDR3 DNA: TGCAGCGTTGCCCAGGCGCGGGGGGGCGCGACAGATACGCAGTATTTT
clone size: few; J gene: TRBJ1-2; D gene: TRBD1; V gene: TRBV28; CDR3 protein: CASSPGTVANYGYTF; CDR3 DNA: TGTGCCAGCAGTCCCGGGACAGTAGCTAACTATGGCTACACCTTC
clone size: few; J gene: TRBJ1-4; D gene: -; V gene: TRBV3-1; CDR3 protein: CASSQDFTATNEKLFF; CDR3 DNA: TGTGCCAGCAGCCAAGATTTTACGGCTACTAATGAAAAACTGTTTTTT
clone size: many; J gene: TRBJ1-2; D gene: -; V gene: TRBV2; CDR3 protein: CASSTDKNYGYTF; CDR3 DNA: TGTGCCAGCAGTACCGACAAGAACTATGGCTACACCTTC
clone size: many; J gene: TRBJ2-3; D gene: -; V gene: TRBV7-2; CDR3 protein: CASSSAGDLRADTQYF; CDR3 DNA: TGTGCCAGCAGCTCTGCCGGGGATTTAAGGGCAGATACGCAGTATTTT
clone size: many; J gene: TRBJ2-5; D gene: -; V gene: TRBV6-1; CDR3 protein: CASSSQGLSETQYF; CDR3 DNA: TGTGCCAGCAGTTCTCAGGGTTTGTCAGAGACCCAGTACTTC
clone size: many; J gene: TRBJ2-7; D gene: TRBD2; V gene: TRBV20-1; CDR3 protein: CSARDGASGSYEQYF; CDR3 DNA: TGCAGTGCTAGAGATGGGGCTAGCGGGAGTTACGAGCAGTACTTC
clone size: few; J gene: TRBJ2-7; D gene: TRBD2; V gene: TRBV29-1; CDR3 protein: CSVVGGGGSILDEQYF; CDR3 DNA: TGCAGCGTTGTGGGTGGTGGCGGGAGCATCCTGGACGAGCAGTACTTC
clone size: many; J gene: TRBJ2-2; D gene: -; V gene: TRBV2; CDR3 protein: CASKTDTGELFF; CDR3 DNA: TGTGCCAGCAAAACAGACACCGGGGAGCTGTTTTTT
clone size: few; J gene: TRBJ2-1; D gene: -; V gene: TRBV19; CDR3 protein: CASSIDSYNEQFF; CDR3 DNA: TGTGCCAGTAGTATCGACTCCTACAATGAGCAGTTCTTC
clone size: many; J gene: TRBJ2-1; D gene: -; V gene: TRBV6-1; CDR3 protein: CASRPLGREQFF; CDR3 DNA: TGTGCCAGCAGGCCCCTAGGTCGCGAGCAGTTCTTC
clone size: many; J gene: TRBJ2-1; D gene: -; V gene: TRBV12-3/TRBV12-4; CDR3 protein: CASTEGGNEQFF; CDR3 DNA: TGTGCCAGCACTGAGGGGGGGAATGAGCAGTTCTTC
clone size: many; J gene: TRBJ2-3; D gene: -; V gene: TRBV7-9; CDR3 protein: CASSPRGGSTDTQYF; CDR3 DNA: TGTGCCAGCAGCCCTAGGGGCGGCAGCACAGATACGCAGTATTTT
clone size: many; J gene: TRBJ2-5; D gene: TRBD2; V gene: TRBV28; CDR3 protein: CASIPGGGETQYF; CDR3 DNA: TGTGCCAGCATCCCGGGGGGGGGAGAGACCCAGTACTTC
clone size: many; J gene: TRBJ1-1; D gene: -; V gene: TRBV6-1; CDR3 protein: CASRGGVGTEAFF; CDR3 DNA: TGTGCCAGCAGGGGAGGGGTTGGCACTGAAGCTTTCTTT
clone size: -; J gene: TRBJ2-3; D gene: -; V gene: TRBV19; CDR3 protein: CASRDRGALDTQYF; CDR3 DNA: TGTGCCAGTAGGGACCGAGGGGCGCTGGATACGCAGTATTTT
clone size: -; J gene: TRBJ2-1; D gene: TRBD1; V gene: TRBV7-9; CDR3 protein: CASSHPSGGGSGEQFF; CDR3 DNA: TGTGCCAGCAGCCACCCCTCAGGGGGCGGCAGTGGTGAGCAGTTCTTC
clone size: -; J gene: TRBJ2-7; D gene: -; V gene: TRBV19; CDR3 protein: CASSRQGRKTGGSYEQYF; CDR3 DNA: TGTGCCAGTAGTAGACAGGGGAGGAAAACGGGAGGGTCCTACGAGCAGTACTTC
clone size: few; J gene: TRBJ2-7; D gene: -; V gene: TRBV30; CDR3 protein: CAWSPGRAGEYEQYF; CDR3 DNA: TGTGCCTGGAGCCCTGGGCGCGCCGGGGAGTACGAGCAGTACTTC
clone size: many; J gene: TRBJ2-7; D gene: -; V gene: TRBV5-1; CDR3 protein: CASSLGETRYEQYF; CDR3 DNA: TGCGCCAGCAGCTTGGGGGAGACACGCTACGAGCAGTACTTC